These 31 T cell receptor beta chains came from one sample sequenced in a study of blood T cell repertoires in COVID-19. Clones were sequenced by immunoSEQ multiplex PCR, and TCRdb holds only the in-frame ones, with some missing. The sample holds roughly 220,000 clones, 85% to 90% seen once. The sample comprised PBMCs or T cells enriched from blood (not recorded which). The receptors shown here come from a man between 25 and 39 years old who had been exposed to COVID-19.

The chain carries TRBV5-4 and TRBJ1-1, with D maybe TRBD1 (5 bases). Trimming stripped 4 bases from V and 3 bases from J, with 16 bases between. Germline values: CDR1 SGHNT, CDR2 YYREEE (reference sequence). This CDR3 comprises 15 residues. CDR3 bases: TGTGCCAGCAGCCCCCGCGGGGGAAAGGACACTGAAGCTTTCTTT. It codes for CASSPRGGKDTEAFF.

The chain links TRBV6-1 to TRBJ2-3; 9 bases align to TRBD2. Germline CDR1 MNHNS, CDR2 SASEGT. V lost 1 base and J lost 3; bases outside the gene matches: 11. The CDR3 has 18 residues. The CDR3 loop is CASSEVVVGGGETDTQYF. The DNA of the CDR3 is TGTGCCAGCAGTGAAGTGGTGGTCGGCGGGGGGGAGACAGATACGCAGTATTTT.

V and J are TRBV2 and TRBJ2-1; 8 bases match TRBD2. Losses at the gene ends were 5 bases for V and 3 bases for J; bases not matched to a gene: 6. The CDR3 runs 15 residues. Germline CDR1 is SNHLY and CDR2 is FYNNEI. The CDR3 DNA sequence: TGTGCCAGCAGTTCTACTAGCGGAGGCTACAATGAGCAGTTCTTC. It translates to CASSSTSGGYNEQFF.

This clone was found once. This rearrangement joins TRBV19 to TRBJ2-7; 7 bases line up with TRBD1. Germline V gene sequence: CDR1 LNHDA, CDR2 SQIVND (reference sequence). This CDR3 has 13 residues. V was clipped by 8 bases and J by 3 bases; unmatched bases: 7. CDR3 in amino acids: CASSDRDHYEQYF. Written as DNA, the CDR3 is TGTGCCAGTTCCGACAGGGATCACTACGAGCAGTACTTC.

In DNA form, the CDR3 reads TGTGCCAGCAGCCGGACAGGGGCAAGCTCTGGGGCCAACGTCCTGACTTTC. This sequence encodes CASSRTGASSGANVLTF. This chain links TRBV27 with TRBJ2-6, with 9 bases matching TRBD1. CDR1 is MNHEY and CDR2 is SMNVEV in the germline V gene (reference sequence). V was clipped by 6 bases and J by 0 bases; unmatched bases: 6. The CDR3 runs 17 residues. Drawing the rest from reference TRBV27 and TRBJ2-6, the complete variable domain is EAQVTQNPRYLITVTGKKLTVTCSQNMNHEYMSWYRQDPGLGLRQIYYSMNVEVTDKGDVPEGYKVSRKEKRNFPLILESPSPNQTSLYFCASSRTGASSGANVLTFGAGSRLTVL.

The CDR3 is CASSNRGQGIGSNQPQHF. CDR3 bases: TGTGCCAGTAGTAACAGGGGCCAAGGCATCGGTAGCAATCAGCCCCAGCATTTT. The gene calls are TRBV19 and TRBJ1-5, with TRBD1 matching over 7 bases. This CDR3 has 18 residues. Germline V gene data show CDR1 as LNHDA and CDR2 as SQIVND (reference sequence). With 4 bases clipped from V and 0 bases from J, the junction kept 12 bases outside the gene matches.

The chain combines TRBV5-4 with TRBJ2-5; 10 bases are shared with TRBD2. Losses at the gene ends were 0 bases for V and 6 bases for J; bases not matched to a gene: 5. In germline, CDR1 is SGHNT, CDR2 YYREEE (reference sequence). The CDR3 extends over 15 amino acids. CDR3 sequence: CASSLAGLAAQTQYF. The CDR3 DNA is TGTGCCAGCAGCTTGGCTGGACTAGCGGCCCAGACCCAGTACTTC.

The chain recombines TRBV7-9 with TRBJ2-1; TRBD1 matches 7 bases. The V and J ends lost 7 bases and 4 bases, in that order; junction bases with no gene match: 7. The CDR3 is 14 amino acids. Germline CDR1 is SEHNR and CDR2 is FQNEAQ (reference sequence). The CDR3 sequence: CASTRTGLYNEQFF. The DNA for the CDR3 is TGTGCCAGCACCCGGACAGGTTTATACAATGAGCAGTTCTTC. The whole variable domain, remainder taken from reference TRBV7-9 and TRBJ2-1, is DTGVSQNPRHKITKRGQNVTFRCDPISEHNRLYWYRQTLGQGPEFLTYFQNEAQLEKSRLLSDRFSAERPKGSFSTLEIQRTEQGDSAMYLCASTRTGLYNEQFFGPGTRLTVL.

This clone was counted once. The gene calls are TRBV3-1 (or the pseudogene TRBV3-2) and TRBJ1-3; D is uncertain. The V and J ends lost 0 bases and 4 bases respectively, with 10 bases between them. The length of the CDR3 is 15 residues. Per germline, CDR1 LGHDT and CDR2 YNNKEL (reference sequence). DNA of the CDR3: TGTGCCAGCAGCCAAGATCCCGGGTTGGGAAACACCATATATTTT. As protein: CASSQDPGLGNTIYF.

The CDR3 DNA is TGTGCCAGCAGTGAACTACAGGGGAATGAAAAACTGTTTTTT. Amino acid sequence: CASSELQGNEKLFF. The rearrangement uses TRBV6-1 and TRBJ1-4, with TRBD1 identical over 7 bases. The CDR3 runs 14 residues. Germline CDR1 is MNHNS and CDR2 is SASEGT. V was clipped by 2 bases and J by 5 bases; unmatched bases: 2.

The chain links TRBV3-1 (or the pseudogene TRBV3-2) to TRBJ1-2, with 8 bases that match TRBD1. This CDR3 spans 15 amino acids. The ends lost 4 bases at V and 5 bases at J; junction bases unmatched: 9. CDR1 is LGHDT, CDR2 YNNKEL, per germline (reference sequence). The chain's CDR3 is CASSPPGQDLYGYTF. The CDR3 DNA sequence: TGTGCCAGCAGCCCACCGGGACAGGATCTTTATGGCTACACCTTC.

The rearrangement links TRBV6-2 or TRBV6-3 to TRBJ2-2; 7 bases match TRBD1. CDR3 length equals 14 residues. With V trimmed by 5 bases and J by 5 bases, 5 bases remained unmatched. Germline V lookup: CDR1 MNHEY, CDR2 SVGEGT. In DNA form, the CDR3 reads TGTGCCAGCAGTAGGGACAGAAGGACCGGGGAGCTGTTTTTT. Protein sequence: CASSRDRRTGELFF.

The chain uses TRBV5-1 and TRBJ1-5; D not certain. The germline V and J ends were trimmed by 2 bases and 3 bases, with 12 bases remaining between them. The CDR3 runs 15 residues. Germline CDR1 reads SGHRS; CDR2 reads YFSETQ. CDR3 nucleotide sequence: TGCGCCAGCAGCTTTACGGACGGGAACAATCAGCCCCAGCATTTT. This codes for CASSFTDGNNQPQHF.

This clone was detected a few times. The chain recombines TRBV5-1 with TRBJ1-4; TRBD1 matches 8 bases. J was trimmed by 0 bases and V by 4 bases; bases with no gene match: 5. CDR1 is SGHRS and CDR2 is YFSETQ in the germline V gene. The CDR3 runs to 16 residues. CDR3 sequence reads: CASSLGTGPTNEKLFF. The CDR3 nucleotides are TGCGCCAGCAGCCTAGGGACAGGACCAACTAATGAAAAACTGTTTTTT.

The chain joins TRBV21-1 to TRBJ1-2; no DNA check was done on the table's D call, TRBD1. TRBV21-1 is a pseudogene locus. The CDR3 has 18 residues. The CDR3 DNA reads TGTGCCAGCAGCATGGAGGACAGGCGGCGCCCCGAGGGCTATGGCTACACCTTC. Amino acid sequence: CASSMEDRRRPEGYGYTF.

This chain uses TRBV19 with TRBJ2-1; 7 nucleotides agree with TRBD1. Germline CDR1 reads LNHDA; CDR2 reads SQIVND (reference sequence). The CDR3 contains 16 residues. The trim removed 3 bases at V and 6 bases at J, leaving 11 bases unmatched. The CDR3 is CASSMSPRAGGNEQFF. CDR3 nucleotide sequence: TGTGCCAGTAGTATGTCCCCCCGGGCAGGGGGCAATGAGCAGTTCTTC.

The V gene is TRBV6-5, the J gene TRBJ1-6; D is unclear. Trimming took 7 bases from V and 10 from J, leaving 17 bases between them. The CDR3 has 14 amino acids. Germline V gene data show CDR1 as MNHEY and CDR2 as SVGAGI. CDR3 residues: CASTLGRSLSPLHF. CDR3 in DNA: TGTGCCAGCACTTTGGGCAGATCGTTGTCACCCCTCCACTTT.

In nucleotides, the CDR3 is TGTGCCAGCAGTGAAGTGGGAGGCCAAGGTGAAGCTTTCTTT. Residues: CASSEVGGQGEAFF. The chain recombines TRBV6-1 with TRBJ1-1; no clear D. V was clipped by 1 base and J by 7 bases, with 13 bases between them. The length of the CDR3 is 14 residues. Looked up from germline, CDR1 is MNHNS and CDR2 is SASEGT.

The chain combines TRBV7-2 with TRBJ2-6; D remains unclear. Germline CDR1 is SGHTA and CDR2 is FQGNSA. Trimming removed 5 bases at V and 4 bases at J, with 15 bases between. The CDR3 is 16 amino acids. The CDR3 nucleotides are TGTGCCAGCAGCCAACCCGTCCCAGGAGGGGCCAACGTCCTGACTTTC. Its translation: CASSQPVPGGANVLTF.

This clone came up a few times. This chain links TRBV15 with TRBJ2-1, with D unresolved. This CDR3 comprises 14 residues. The germline V gene has CDR1 LNHNV and CDR2 YYDKDF (reference sequence). The V and J ends lost 4 bases and 9 bases respectively, with 16 bases between them. The CDR3 region is CATSTLAGLVEQFF. CDR3 DNA sequence: TGTGCCACCAGCACCTTAGCCGGTCTGGTTGAGCAGTTCTTC. Supplemented by reference TRBV15 and TRBJ2-1, the full variable domain reads DAMVIQNPRYQVTQFGKPVTLSCSQTLNHNVMYWYQQKSSQAPKLLFHYYDKDFNNEADTPDNFQSRRPNTSFCFLDIRSPGLGDTAMYLCATSTLAGLVEQFFGPGTRLTVL.

The rearrangement uses TRBV29-1 and TRBJ2-7, with D perhaps matching TRBD2 (7 bases). Germline assignment: CDR1 SQVTM and CDR2 ANQGSEA. The ends were cut back, 5 bases at V and 3 bases at J, with 17 bases in the middle. The CDR3 runs 14 residues. The CDR3 loop reads CSVSYREGRYEQYF. Here the CDR3 DNA reads TGCAGCGTTTCTTACAGGGAGGGGCGCTACGAGCAGTACTTC.

V usage is TRBV18 and J usage is TRBJ2-7; 9 bases are a match to TRBD1. V shed 6 bases, J shed 5 bases, and the junction held 11 bases outside the gene matches. Germline V gene lookup returns CDR1 KGHSH and CDR2 LQKENI. The CDR3 loop spans 15 amino acids. For the CDR3, the DNA is TGTGCCAGCTCGCATATTACAGGGGGCGGAAACGAGCAGTACTTC. This translates into CASSHITGGGNEQYF. The variable domain in full, with the rest retrieved from reference TRBV18 and TRBJ2-7, is NAGVMQNPRHLVRRRGQEARLRCSPMKGHSHVYWYRQLPEEGLKFMVYLQKENIIDESGMPKERFSAEFPKEGPSILRIQQVVRGDSAAYFCASSHITGGGNEQYFGPGTRLTVT.

This chain links TRBV5-1 with TRBJ2-2; TRBD1 aligns across 8 bases. The CDR3 length is 15 residues. Germline trimming cut 4 bases from V and 5 bases from J; bases unmatched to any gene: 7. The germline gives CDR1 SGHRS, CDR2 YFSETQ. Written as DNA, the CDR3 is TGCGCCAGCAGCGGAGACAGGGGTGGAACCGGGGAGCTGTTTTTT. It translates to CASSGDRGGTGELFF.

V is TRBV5-6 and J is TRBJ2-2; D might be TRBD1 (6 bases). Germline lookup yields CDR1 SGHDT and CDR2 YYEEEE. The ends were cut back, 4 bases at V and 1 base at J, with 17 bases in the middle. The length of the CDR3 is 17 residues. The CDR3 sequence: CASSLQGDTRNTGELFF. CDR3 DNA: TGTGCCAGCAGCCTTCAAGGGGACACCCGGAACACCGGGGAGCTGTTTTTT.

The rearrangement links TRBV5-1 to TRBJ2-1; TRBD1 might be the D (5 bases). The CDR3 contains 16 residues. The germline V and J ends were trimmed by 0 bases and 4 bases, with 14 bases remaining between them. CDR1 is SGHRS and CDR2 is YFSETQ in the germline V gene. The CDR3 DNA follows: TGCGCCAGCAGCTTGGGGGGCGCTACCGTTTACAATGAGCAGTTCTTC. This sequence encodes CASSLGGATVYNEQFF.

The gene calls are TRBV12-2 and TRBJ2-7; the table's D call, TRBD2, was not checked against the DNA. TRBV12-2 constitutes a pseudogene. This CDR3 has 22 amino acids. In DNA, the CDR3 is TGTGCAAGTCGCTTAGCCCTCAGTCGGACTAGCGGGGGGGGTCAGCCCCCCTACGAGCAGTACTTC. It is translated as CASRLALSRTSGGGQPPYEQYF.

The chain carries TRBV4-2 and TRBJ2-7; TRBD1 matches 8 bases. V was clipped by 0 bases and J by 0 bases; unmatched bases: 1. CDR1 and CDR2 (germline): LGHNA, YNFKEQ. The CDR3 consists of 15 residues. The CDR3 sequence: CASSQDRGPSYEQYF. The CDR3 DNA sequence: TGTGCCAGCAGCCAAGACAGGGGGCCCTCCTACGAGCAGTACTTC.

The chain combines TRBV7-3 with TRBJ2-4; perhaps TRBD1 as D (5 bases). CDR3 size: 13 residues. CDR1 and CDR2 from the germline V gene are SGHTA and FQGTGA. The V and J ends lost 6 bases and 7 bases respectively, with 13 bases between them. The CDR3 reads CASSPTTGNIQYF. The CDR3 region has the DNA TGTGCCAGCAGTCCTACCACAGGCAACATTCAGTACTTC.

The CDR3 here is CATSSTGTGFPQVDYEQYF. The DNA of the CDR3 is TGTGCCACCAGCAGCACCGGGACAGGGTTTCCCCAGGTAGACTACGAGCAGTACTTC. The J gene is TRBJ2-7, the V gene TRBV15; 9 bases align to TRBD1. The CDR3 runs 19 residues. Germline V gives CDR1 LNHNV, CDR2 YYDKDF (reference sequence). The V gene end was trimmed by 3 bases and the J gene end by 3 bases; junction bases not matched to a gene: 18.

The V and J genes are TRBV5-1 and TRBJ1-5; tentatively, D is TRBD1 (5 bases). The V gene's germline CDR1 is SGHRS and CDR2 YFSETQ. The length of the CDR3 is 15 residues. Trimming removed 4 bases at V and 0 bases at J, with 11 bases between. The CDR3 DNA reads TGCGCCAGCAGCATTATAGGGGATAGCAATCAGCCCCAGCATTTT. It translates to CASSIIGDSNQPQHF.

About this clone itself: Other DNA sequences in this sample translate to the same CDR3. The J gene is TRBJ2-3, the V gene TRBV19; no firm D call. The CDR3 is 11 amino acids. Trimming cost V 4 bases and J 6 bases, with 5 bases left between them. Germline V lookup: CDR1 LNHDA, CDR2 SQIVND (reference sequence). The CDR3 loop is CASSTVDTQYF. The CDR3 bases are TGTGCCAGTAGTACAGTCGATACGCAGTATTTT.